The rows below give T cell receptor beta chains drawn from one sample of a study of blood T cell repertoires in COVID-19. This table comes from immunoSEQ multiplex PCR, and its TCRdb copy is limited to in-frame clones, with some not included. The table lists some 81,000 clones, about 96% of them singletons. Sequencing was performed on peripheral blood. Receptor source: a human donor with active COVID-19. The donor label of this sample is uncertain. Both conserved end residues are part of each CDR3. The D gene is left open where the match is weak. A clone size is listed for some rows: how often the clone was seen (once, few, many), or a class if it is expanded.

j_call: TRBJ2-1
clone_size: .
d_call: .
v_call: TRBV19
cdr3_aa: CASTPEWAPNNEQFF
cdr3_nt: TGTGCCAGTACTCCTGAGTGGGCTCCAAACAATGAGCAGTTCTTC

j_call: TRBJ2-5
clone_size: .
d_call: TRBD2
v_call: TRBV7-2
cdr3_aa: CASAVGGQETQYF
cdr3_nt: TGTGCCAGCGCTGTGGGGGGGCAAGAGACCCAGTACTTC

j_call: TRBJ2-5
clone_size: .
d_call: TRBD1
v_call: TRBV3-1/TRBV3-2
cdr3_aa: CASSQALSGGRETQYF
cdr3_nt: TGTGCCAGCAGCCAAGCCCTCTCAGGGGGCAGGGAGACCCAGTACTTC

j_call: TRBJ2-5
clone_size: .
d_call: .
v_call: TRBV5-1
cdr3_aa: CASSSAGAEETQYF
cdr3_nt: TGCGCCAGCAGCTCGGCGGGGGCCGAAGAGACCCAGTACTTC

j_call: TRBJ2-1
clone_size: .
d_call: TRBD2
v_call: TRBV7-9
cdr3_aa: CASSLVQLAGARSIHEQFF
cdr3_nt: TGTGCCAGCAGCTTAGTTCAACTAGCGGGGGCCCGGTCTATCCATGAGCAGTTCTTC

j_call: TRBJ1-2
clone_size: .
d_call: .
v_call: TRBV3-1/TRBV3-2
cdr3_aa: CASSLRQTNYGYTF
cdr3_nt: TGTGCCAGCAGCCTCAGACAGACTAACTATGGCTACACCTTC

j_call: TRBJ2-3
clone_size: .
d_call: .
v_call: TRBV9
cdr3_aa: CASSQGASATRDTQYF
cdr3_nt: TGTGCCAGCAGCCAAGGGGCTAGCGCCACGCGAGATACGCAGTATTTT

j_call: TRBJ1-2
clone_size: .
d_call: .
v_call: TRBV6-2/TRBV6-3
cdr3_aa: CASSDPGGTILSYGYTF
cdr3_nt: TGTGCCAGCAGCGACCCGGGAGGGACGATCCTCTCCTATGGCTACACCTTC

j_call: TRBJ2-1
clone_size: once
d_call: TRBD2
v_call: TRBV6-6
cdr3_aa: CATGSTGGGDEQFF
cdr3_nt: TGTGCCACAGGGAGCACCGGGGGGGGCGATGAGCAGTTCTTC

j_call: TRBJ1-5
clone_size: .
d_call: TRBD1
v_call: TRBV19
cdr3_aa: CASSIGERTGYSQPQHF
cdr3_nt: TGTGCCAGTAGTATAGGCGAGAGGACAGGGTATAGTCAGCCCCAGCATTTT

j_call: TRBJ2-7
clone_size: .
d_call: TRBD1
v_call: TRBV19
cdr3_aa: CASSTPTGTGYYEQYF
cdr3_nt: TGTGCCAGTAGTACTCCCACCGGGACAGGGTACTACGAGCAGTACTTC

j_call: TRBJ1-2
clone_size: .
d_call: .
v_call: TRBV6-1
cdr3_aa: CASSESSREAGYTF
cdr3_nt: TGTGCCAGCAGTGAGTCATCCAGGGAGGCTGGCTACACCTTC

j_call: TRBJ2-3
clone_size: .
d_call: TRBD2
v_call: TRBV29-1
cdr3_aa: CSASYTTGTSGTDTQYF
cdr3_nt: TGCAGCGCGAGCTACACTACCGGGACTAGCGGCACAGATACGCAGTATTTT

j_call: TRBJ1-2
clone_size: once
d_call: .
v_call: TRBV28
cdr3_aa: CASVIGGRNLNYGYTF
cdr3_nt: TGTGCCAGCGTAATCGGGGGGCGCAACCTCAACTATGGCTACACCTTC

j_call: TRBJ2-5
clone_size: .
d_call: .
v_call: TRBV5-6
cdr3_aa: CASSLVRRASETQYF
cdr3_nt: TGTGCCAGCAGCTTGGTCAGGAGGGCCTCTGAGACCCAGTACTTC

j_call: TRBJ2-7
clone_size: .
d_call: .
v_call: TRBV5-1
cdr3_aa: CASSLGQGQTYEQYF
cdr3_nt: TGCGCCAGCAGCTTGGGTCAGGGTCAAACCTACGAGCAGTACTTC